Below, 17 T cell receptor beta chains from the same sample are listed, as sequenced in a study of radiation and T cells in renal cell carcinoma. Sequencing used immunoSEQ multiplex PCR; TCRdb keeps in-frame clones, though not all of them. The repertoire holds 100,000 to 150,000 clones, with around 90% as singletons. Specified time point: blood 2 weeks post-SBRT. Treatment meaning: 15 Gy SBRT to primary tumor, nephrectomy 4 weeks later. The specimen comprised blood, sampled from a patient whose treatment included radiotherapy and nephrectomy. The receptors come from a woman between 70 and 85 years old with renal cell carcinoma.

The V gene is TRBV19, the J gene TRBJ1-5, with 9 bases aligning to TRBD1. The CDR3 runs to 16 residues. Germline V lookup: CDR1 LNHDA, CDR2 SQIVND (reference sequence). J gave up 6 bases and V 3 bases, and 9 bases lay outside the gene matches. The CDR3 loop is CASSIPRQGEGQPQHF. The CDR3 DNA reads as TGTGCCAGTAGTATTCCACGACAGGGGGAAGGTCAGCCCCAGCATTTT.

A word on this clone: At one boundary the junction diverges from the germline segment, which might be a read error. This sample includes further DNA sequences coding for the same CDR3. The CDR3 DNA reads TGTGCTAGCAGCCCCGGACTAGCGGGGGATGAGCAGTACTTC. This translates into CASSPGLAGDEQYF. The chain employs TRBV7-7 and TRBJ2-7; TRBD2 matches 13 bases. Germline assignment: CDR1 SSHAT and CDR2 FNYEAQ (reference sequence). The CDR3 covers 14 residues.

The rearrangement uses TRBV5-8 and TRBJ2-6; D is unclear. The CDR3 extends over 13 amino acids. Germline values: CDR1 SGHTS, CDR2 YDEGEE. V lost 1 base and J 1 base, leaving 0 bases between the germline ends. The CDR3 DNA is TGTGCCAGCAGCTTGTCTGGGGCCAACGTCCTGACTTTC. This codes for CASSLSGANVLTF.

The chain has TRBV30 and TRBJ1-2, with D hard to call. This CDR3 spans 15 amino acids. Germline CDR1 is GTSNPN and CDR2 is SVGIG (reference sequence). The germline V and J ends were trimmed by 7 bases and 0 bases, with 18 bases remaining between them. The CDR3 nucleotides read TGTGCCTCTTACGGACGGATTTTAGCTAACTATGGCTACACCTTC. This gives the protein CASYGRILANYGYTF. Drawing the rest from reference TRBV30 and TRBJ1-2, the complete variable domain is SQTIHQWPATLVQPVGSPLSLECTVEGTSNPNLYWYRQAAGRGLQLLFYSVGIGQISSEVPQNLSASRPQDRQFILSSKKLLLSDSGFYLCASYGRILANYGYTFGSGTRLTVV.

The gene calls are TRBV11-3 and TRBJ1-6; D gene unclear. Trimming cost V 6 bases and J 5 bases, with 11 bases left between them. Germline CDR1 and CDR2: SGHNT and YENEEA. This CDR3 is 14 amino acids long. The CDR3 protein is CASRRTRDNSPLHF. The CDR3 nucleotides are TGTGCCAGCAGGCGGACCAGAGATAATTCACCCCTCCACTTT. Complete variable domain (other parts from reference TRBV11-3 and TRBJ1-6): EAGVVQSPRYKIIEKKQPVAFWCNPISGHNTLYWYLQNLGQGPELLIRYENEEAVDDSQLPKDRFSAERLKGVDSTLKIQPAELGDSAVYLCASRRTRDNSPLHFGNGTRLTVT.

CDR3 in amino acids: CASSPRTGFLTEAFF. The CDR3 DNA reads TGTGCCAGTAGCCCCCGGACAGGATTCCTCACTGAAGCTTTCTTT. V usage is TRBV19 and J usage is TRBJ1-1, with 7 nucleotides matching TRBD1. The CDR3 is made up of 15 amino acids. Germline lookup yields CDR1 LNHDA and CDR2 SQIVND (reference sequence). With 6 bases clipped from V and 4 bases from J, the junction kept 11 bases outside the gene matches.

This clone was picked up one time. The CDR3 nucleotides read TGTGCCACTTCCAGGGGTGAGTCGGATACGCAGTATTTT. This gives the protein CATSRGESDTQYF. The V call is TRBV15, the J call TRBJ2-3, with D possibly being TRBD1 (6 bases). The germline V gene encodes CDR1 LNHNV and CDR2 YYDKDF (reference sequence). With 9 bases removed from V and 6 bases from J, the gap between germline ends came to 16 bases. CDR3 length: 13 amino acids.

In nucleotides, the CDR3 is TGTGCCAGCATAGGGGGCAAATCCTACGAGCAGTACTTC. Protein: CASIGGKSYEQYF. V usage is TRBV21-1 and J usage is TRBJ2-7; the table assigns TRBD1, which was not confirmed against the DNA. TRBV21-1 is a pseudogene locus. The CDR3 totals 13 residues.

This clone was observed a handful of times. CDR3 sequence (DNA): TGTGCCAGCAGCTTTAGAGGGCGAATGGAAGCTTTCTTT. It yields the protein CASSFRGRMEAFF. The chain uses TRBV5-8 and TRBJ1-1; D is ambiguous. The CDR3 sequence is 13 residues long. Trimming took off 2 bases at V and 8 bases at J, with 13 bases between the two ends. Germline V CDR1 and CDR2: SGHTS, YDEGEE.

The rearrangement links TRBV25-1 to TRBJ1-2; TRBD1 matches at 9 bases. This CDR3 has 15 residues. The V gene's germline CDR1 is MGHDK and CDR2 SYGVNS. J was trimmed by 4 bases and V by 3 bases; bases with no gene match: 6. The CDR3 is CASSDPGQGGYGYTF. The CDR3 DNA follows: TGTGCCAGCAGTGATCCGGGACAGGGCGGCTATGGCTACACCTTC.

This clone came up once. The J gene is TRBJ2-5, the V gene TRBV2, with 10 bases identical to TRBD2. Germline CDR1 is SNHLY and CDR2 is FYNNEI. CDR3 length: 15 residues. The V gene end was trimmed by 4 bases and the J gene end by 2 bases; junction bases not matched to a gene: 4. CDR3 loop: CASSGLAGAQETQYF. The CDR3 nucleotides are TGTGCCAGCAGTGGGCTAGCGGGGGCTCAAGAGACCCAGTACTTC.

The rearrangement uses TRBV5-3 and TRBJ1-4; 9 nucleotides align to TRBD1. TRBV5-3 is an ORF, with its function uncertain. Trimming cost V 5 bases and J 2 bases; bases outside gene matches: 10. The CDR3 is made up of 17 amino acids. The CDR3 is CARRDRDRVATNEKLFF. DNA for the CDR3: TGTGCCAGAAGGGACCGGGACAGGGTAGCCACTAATGAAAAACTGTTTTTT.

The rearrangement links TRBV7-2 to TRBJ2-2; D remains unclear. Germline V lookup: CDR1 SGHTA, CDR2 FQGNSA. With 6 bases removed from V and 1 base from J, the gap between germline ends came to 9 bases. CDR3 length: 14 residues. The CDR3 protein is CASRADLNTGELFF. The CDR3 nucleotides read TGTGCCAGCAGGGCCGACTTGAACACCGGGGAGCTGTTTTTT.

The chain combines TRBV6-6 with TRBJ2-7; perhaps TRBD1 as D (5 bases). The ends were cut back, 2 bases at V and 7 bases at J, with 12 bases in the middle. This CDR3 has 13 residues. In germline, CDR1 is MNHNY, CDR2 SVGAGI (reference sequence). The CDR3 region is CASSYKGVGEQYF. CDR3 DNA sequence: TGTGCCAGCAGTTACAAAGGGGTAGGAGAGCAGTACTTC.

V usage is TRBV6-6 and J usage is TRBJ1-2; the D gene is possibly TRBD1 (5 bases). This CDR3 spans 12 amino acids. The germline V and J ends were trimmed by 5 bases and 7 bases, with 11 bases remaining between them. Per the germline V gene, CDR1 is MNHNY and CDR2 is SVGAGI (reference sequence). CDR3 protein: CASSRDGSGYTF. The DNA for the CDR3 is TGTGCCAGCAGTCGGGACGGATCTGGCTACACCTTC.

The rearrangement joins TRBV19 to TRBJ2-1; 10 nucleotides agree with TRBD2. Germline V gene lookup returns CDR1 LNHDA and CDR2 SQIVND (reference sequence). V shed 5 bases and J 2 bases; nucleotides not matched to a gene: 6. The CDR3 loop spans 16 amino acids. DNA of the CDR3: TGTGCCAGTAGTGTAGCTAGCGGGGGCACCTACAATGAGCAGTTCTTC. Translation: CASSVASGGTYNEQFF. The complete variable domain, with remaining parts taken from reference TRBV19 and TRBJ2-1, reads DGGITQSPKYLFRKEGQNVTLSCEQNLNHDAMYWYRQDPGQGLRLIYYSQIVNDFQKGDIAEGYSVSREKKESFPLTVTSAQKNPTAFYLCASSVASGGTYNEQFFGPGTRLTVL.

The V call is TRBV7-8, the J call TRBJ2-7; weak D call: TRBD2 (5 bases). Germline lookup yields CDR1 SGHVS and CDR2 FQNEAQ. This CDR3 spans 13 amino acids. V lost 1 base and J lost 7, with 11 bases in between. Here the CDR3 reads CASSLGSGVEQYF. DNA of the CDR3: TGTGCCAGCAGCTTAGGGTCCGGGGTTGAGCAGTACTTC.